The clone carrying this TCR beta chain has ten or more counts. Antigen unknown. As processed by the authors: Clinicopathological groups differed in CDR3, with these differences serving to build a distant-metastasis classifier for papillary thyroid cancer. TCRdb reprocessed the PCR reads via MiXCR. These V and J calls rely on TCRdb rather than the paper's analysis. The sample yields more than 35,000 clones, roughly 14% seen once. This entry belongs to a study of metastatic and nonmetastatic thyroid tumors. Across the whole study: The comparison covered peripheral blood and tumor or nodule tissue in malignant and benign thyroid patients. Overall study findings and caveats: TCR beta diversity was reportedly significantly higher in malignant thyroid tumors than benign nodules, in blood and tumor.

Until they underwent thyroid surgery, no patient had received any treatment. The length of the CDR3 is 16 residues. V lost 5 bases and J 2 bases, leaving 15 bases between the germline ends. Germline assignment: CDR1 SGHAT and CDR2 FQDESV (reference sequence). Sample: blood. The receptor's source is a female donor with papillary thyroid cancer or a benign thyroid nodule (not recorded which). Some clones in this sample may be carry-over from other donors' samples. This chain uses TRBV11-1 with TRBJ2-2; D unclear. CDR3 region: CASSPWGGRNTGELFF. The CDR3 DNA reads TGTGCCAGCAGCCCCTGGGGTGGACGCAACACCGGGGAGCTGTTTTTT.